This TCR beta chain was sequenced during a study of persistence of HIV-infected CD4 T cells. Germline V lookup: CDR1 SGHTA, CDR2 FQGNSA. The CDR3 consists of 13 residues. Between the trimmed V and J ends, which lost 1 base and 6 bases, there was a span of 10 bases. Overall study findings and caveats: TCRbeta richness was lower in CMV- and Gag-responding cells than in anti-CD3/anti-CD28-responding cells. Antigen-responding cells were enriched for degenerate expanded CDR3beta sequences.

Note on this clone: What it binds is unknown.

Lysates of CMV-infected fibroblasts at about 10 ug/mL stimulated these cells. Sorting of responding CD4+ T cells relied on upregulated CD40 ligand together with CD69. For at least 4 years, plasma HIV-1 RNA was undetectable (<50 copies/mL). Stimulated PBMCs had first been depleted of CD8+ T cells. This was the immunoSEQ version 4 assay in survey mode. The repertoire was sequenced with immunoSEQ multiplex PCR; TCRdb's copy has only in-frame clones and lacks some. The sample contains 5,500 to 8,500 clones, about 80% of which appear only once. Specimen: CD4+ T cells sorted from PBMCs after approximately 19-hour stimulation, collected from a patient who received antiretroviral therapy. The chain links TRBV7-2 to TRBJ2-7, with D possibly TRBD2 on 6 matching bases. The receptor comes from an adult woman with HIV who was CMV-seropositive. CDR3 amino acids: CASSLGGVSEQYF. DNA for the CDR3: TGTGCCAGCAGCTTAGGGGGGGTAAGCGAGCAGTACTTC. The complete variable domain, with remaining parts taken from reference TRBV7-2 and TRBJ2-7, reads GAGVSQSPSNKVTEKGKDVELRCDPISGHTALYWYRQSLGQGLEFLIYFQGNSAPDKSGLPSDRFSAERTGGSVSTLTIQRTQQEDSAVYLCASSLGGVSEQYFGPGTRLTVT.